Listed below are T cell receptor beta chains from one sample, sequenced in a study of blood T cell repertoires in COVID-19. Libraries were prepared by immunoSEQ multiplex PCR; TCRdb keeps only in-frame clonotypes and omits some of them. The top ten hold roughly 6.1% of the sample, which has about 37,000 clones, around 90% seen once. The sequenced material came from peripheral blood. The receptors come from a human donor in a cohort sampled during active COVID-19. Both conserved end residues are part of each CDR3. D genes are given only for firm matches. Rows may omit the clone size; those that give it use once, few, many or a size class.

j_call: TRBJ1-3; v_call: TRBV27; clone_size: NA; d_call: TRBD1; cdr3_nt: TGTGCCACCCCCCCGGACAGGAATCACACCATATATTTT; cdr3_aa: CATPPDRNHTIYF
j_call: TRBJ2-1; v_call: TRBV19; clone_size: NA; d_call: NA; cdr3_nt: TGTGCCAGTAGTCTACCCCCTACAGGGCTGCTATTAGGAGAGCAGTTCTTC; cdr3_aa: CASSLPPTGLLLGEQFF
j_call: TRBJ2-1; v_call: TRBV7-2; clone_size: NA; d_call: TRBD2; cdr3_nt: TGTGCCAGCAGCACCACTAGCGGGCCTTACAATGAGCAGTTCTTC; cdr3_aa: CASSTTSGPYNEQFF
j_call: TRBJ2-7; v_call: TRBV10-2; clone_size: NA; d_call: TRBD2; cdr3_nt: TGCGCCAGCAGTGGAATCCGGACTAGCGGGGGAGGGAGCTCCTACGAGCAGTACTTC; cdr3_aa: CASSGIRTSGGGSSYEQYF
j_call: TRBJ2-5; v_call: TRBV15; clone_size: NA; d_call: TRBD1; cdr3_nt: TGTGCCACCACCTTAGGGACAGGGGGCGGGGAGACCCAGTACTTC; cdr3_aa: CATTLGTGGGETQYF
j_call: TRBJ2-1; v_call: TRBV15; clone_size: NA; d_call: NA; cdr3_nt: TGTGCCACCAGCAGAGAGAAACTTGTACCCTACAATGAGCAGTTCTTC; cdr3_aa: CATSREKLVPYNEQFF
j_call: TRBJ2-7; v_call: TRBV3-1/TRBV3-2; clone_size: NA; d_call: NA; cdr3_nt: TGTGCCAGCAGCCAGGGGGGTGACGAGCAGTACTTC; cdr3_aa: CASSQGGDEQYF
j_call: TRBJ1-1; v_call: TRBV7-6; clone_size: NA; d_call: TRBD1; cdr3_nt: TGTGCCAGCAGCTCACAGGGGGGAGGGACTGAAGCTTTCTTT; cdr3_aa: CASSSQGGGTEAFF
j_call: TRBJ2-1; v_call: TRBV6-1; clone_size: NA; d_call: TRBD2; cdr3_nt: TGTGCCAGCAGTGAACTAGCGGGGAACAATGAGCAGTTCTTC; cdr3_aa: CASSELAGNNEQFF
j_call: TRBJ2-1; v_call: TRBV5-1; clone_size: NA; d_call: NA; cdr3_nt: TGCGCCAGCAGCCGGGGGACGGGCCCCTACAATGAGCAGTTCTTC; cdr3_aa: CASSRGTGPYNEQFF
j_call: TRBJ2-2; v_call: TRBV5-1; clone_size: NA; d_call: NA; cdr3_nt: TGCGCCAGCAGGATCCGGGCGAACACCGGGGAGCTGTTTTTT; cdr3_aa: CASRIRANTGELFF
j_call: TRBJ1-6; v_call: TRBV6-2/TRBV6-3; clone_size: NA; d_call: NA; cdr3_nt: TGTGCCAGCAGTCCCCTCAGAGGGAATAATTCACCCCTCCACTTT; cdr3_aa: CASSPLRGNNSPLHF
j_call: TRBJ2-5; v_call: TRBV28; clone_size: NA; d_call: TRBD1; cdr3_nt: TGTGCCAGCAGTTTACGAGGGACAGCGCGACGGTCGGGGACCCAGTACTTC; cdr3_aa: CASSLRGTARRSGTQYF
j_call: TRBJ1-3; v_call: TRBV6-5; clone_size: once; d_call: TRBD1; cdr3_nt: TGTGCCAGCAGGGTCCAGGGGGCATCCGGAAACACCATATATTTT; cdr3_aa: CASRVQGASGNTIYF
j_call: TRBJ1-1; v_call: TRBV2; clone_size: NA; d_call: NA; cdr3_nt: TGTGCCAGCAGTGGACAGAGCACTGAAGCTTTCTTT; cdr3_aa: CASSGQSTEAFF
j_call: TRBJ1-5; v_call: TRBV2; clone_size: NA; d_call: TRBD1; cdr3_nt: TGTGCCAGCAGTGATGGGACAGTGGAGAATCAGCCCCAGCATTTT; cdr3_aa: CASSDGTVENQPQHF
j_call: TRBJ1-2; v_call: TRBV19; clone_size: NA; d_call: TRBD1; cdr3_nt: TGTGCCAGTAGCCCGGGACAGGCCTTTAACTATGGCTACACCTTC; cdr3_aa: CASSPGQAFNYGYTF
j_call: TRBJ1-2; v_call: TRBV5-6; clone_size: once; d_call: TRBD1; cdr3_nt: TGTGCCAGCAGCTGGAGGACAGGGGGCAAGGATGGCTACACCTTC; cdr3_aa: CASSWRTGGKDGYTF
j_call: TRBJ2-1; v_call: TRBV29-1; clone_size: NA; d_call: NA; cdr3_nt: TGCAGCGTTGGGGAGTTCAATGAGCAGTTCTTC; cdr3_aa: CSVGEFNEQFF
j_call: TRBJ2-3; v_call: TRBV4-1; clone_size: once; d_call: TRBD2; cdr3_nt: TGCGCCAGCAGCCAAGTTTTGGTAGCGGGGAGCACAGATACGCAGTATTTT; cdr3_aa: CASSQVLVAGSTDTQYF
j_call: TRBJ2-7; v_call: TRBV14; clone_size: NA; d_call: TRBD2; cdr3_nt: TGTGCCAGCAGCCAATGGGACGGGAGGATCTACGAGCAGTACTTC; cdr3_aa: CASSQWDGRIYEQYF
j_call: TRBJ2-5; v_call: TRBV5-4; clone_size: NA; d_call: NA; cdr3_nt: TGTGCCAGCAGCCCAAGCTTCCGGCAGGGGGGAGAGACCCAGTACTTC; cdr3_aa: CASSPSFRQGGETQYF
j_call: TRBJ1-2; v_call: TRBV4-1; clone_size: NA; d_call: NA; cdr3_nt: TGCGCCAGCAGCCAAGATCGGCCAGGGGATAACTATGGCTACACCTTC; cdr3_aa: CASSQDRPGDNYGYTF
j_call: TRBJ2-5; v_call: TRBV6-5; clone_size: NA; d_call: TRBD2; cdr3_nt: TGTGCCAGCAGTCAAACTAGCGGGGGGGGAACCCAGTACTTC; cdr3_aa: CASSQTSGGGTQYF